A selection of T cell receptor beta chains follows, all from one sample in a study of blood T cell repertoires in COVID-19. TCRdb keeps only in-frame clones here, not all; method: immunoSEQ multiplex PCR. The sample shows roughly 87,000 clones, around three quarters of them seen only once. The specimen was peripheral blood. The origin of the receptors is a woman in her forties or fifties with acute or convalescent COVID-19. Both conserved end residues are trimmed from each CDR3. The D gene is left open where the match is weak.

V gene	J gene	D gene	CDR3 protein
TRBV28	TRBJ2-1	TRBD2	ASSLRTSGGDFEQF
TRBV6-1	TRBJ2-5	.	ASSERSGQGLQETQY
TRBV18	TRBJ1-1	TRBD1	ASSPGRGLEAF
TRBV12-3/TRBV12-4	TRBJ1-1	.	ASARAGDTEAF
TRBV30	TRBJ1-3	.	AWSPVSSGNTIY
TRBV6-4	TRBJ1-1	.	ASRREDSLNTEAF
TRBV4-2	TRBJ1-6	.	ASSPDSYNSPLH
TRBV3-1/TRBV3-2	TRBJ2-3	TRBD2	ASSQEYRTSGGKDTQY
TRBV28	TRBJ1-2	.	ASSLAGNQENYGYT
TRBV6-5	TRBJ1-3	.	ASSPDSGNTIY
TRBV2	TRBJ1-2	.	ASSDLGNYGYT
TRBV7-2	TRBJ2-7	TRBD2	ASSLAFRGAGGPGAYEQY
TRBV6-2/TRBV6-3	TRBJ1-1	.	ASSQGGNTEAF
TRBV6-5	TRBJ1-2	.	ASGGAYGYT
TRBV6-5	TRBJ1-4	TRBD1	ASTRDRGPEKLF
TRBV27	TRBJ1-1	.	ASSSGPVNTEAF
TRBV5-4	TRBJ1-1	.	ASSPDPLGRGTEAF
TRBV19	TRBJ2-1	TRBD1	ASRQGAYNEQF
TRBV5-1	TRBJ2-1	TRBD2	ASSPGTSGIYNEQF
TRBV2	TRBJ2-5	TRBD1	ASRGQGLTQY
TRBV6-1	TRBJ1-4	TRBD1	ASSEERAGGKKLF
TRBV29-1	TRBJ1-2	.	SVGAGFNYGYT
TRBV7-6	TRBJ1-3	.	ASSLALSSSGNTIY
TRBV5-1	TRBJ1-1	.	ASSSEGRADTEAF
TRBV11-2	TRBJ1-1	.	ASSLEGRWNTEAF
TRBV11-2	TRBJ1-6	.	ASSLDWRGNSPLH
TRBV30	TRBJ1-5	TRBD1	AWSGTGNNQPQH
TRBV5-6	TRBJ1-1	.	ASSPGGGQSTEAF
TRBV9	TRBJ2-1	TRBD2	ASSVGSGGAFNEQF
TRBV28	TRBJ2-3	TRBD2	ASSPPGGGAGTDTQY
TRBV3-1/TRBV3-2	TRBJ1-2	.	ASSQGNKMWENGYT
TRBV6-5	TRBJ1-6	TRBD1	ASNPGTGPSPLH
TRBV12-3/TRBV12-4	TRBJ2-1	.	ASCQGGEQF
TRBV18	TRBJ1-1	.	ASSPLGEGTEAF
TRBV28	TRBJ1-2	.	ASSLYDSYGYT
TRBV5-5	TRBJ2-2	TRBD1	ASSLVSGGYLGELF
TRBV7-6	TRBJ2-1	.	ASSPRQSSYNEQF
TRBV3-1/TRBV3-2	TRBJ1-2	.	ASSQPPGNGYT
TRBV19	TRBJ2-2	.	ASSIWAPNTGELF
TRBV3-1/TRBV3-2	TRBJ2-2	.	ASSRSGELF
TRBV28	TRBJ1-5	.	ASRGTGFSGQPQH
TRBV12-3/TRBV12-4	TRBJ1-6	.	ASRMGLGSPLH
TRBV7-8	TRBJ1-1	TRBD1	ASSLTGDGTEAF
TRBV11-3	TRBJ2-3	TRBD2	ASSLALGGGPVTDTQY
TRBV15	TRBJ1-5	TRBD1	ATSRGHGQGRPQH
TRBV5-1	TRBJ2-3	TRBD2	ASSLVVSGGTDTQY
TRBV7-6	TRBJ2-7	TRBD1	ASSFLTGGDPYEQY
TRBV7-9	TRBJ2-7	TRBD1	ASSFYRGPGRGSEQY
TRBV28	TRBJ1-2	.	ASSLEQLYGYT
TRBV7-2	TRBJ1-2	TRBD1	ASSRLGQGEGYT
TRBV5-1	TRBJ2-6	TRBD1	ASSWTGGSSGANVLT